The 17 T cell receptor beta chains reported below all come from one sample, sequenced in a study of shared clonotypes between healthy human individuals. TCRdb's table, derived via immunoSEQ multiplex PCR, lists solely in-frame clones and lacks some. The profile shows about 1.1 million clones, around three quarters of them singletons. Sequenced input: memory CD4+ T cells from PBMCs. Subset described: CD45RA-negative fraction. All receptors derive from a man younger than 35 in good health. Some clones in this sample may be carry-over from other donors' samples.

The chain combines TRBV5-1 with TRBJ2-3; D possibly matches TRBD1 or TRBD2 (5 bases each). Trimming removed 3 bases at V and 2 bases at J, with 13 bases between. Per the germline V gene, CDR1 is SGHRS and CDR2 is YFSETQ. The CDR3 runs to 15 residues. The CDR3 here is CASSWGSRNTDTQYF. The CDR3, as DNA: TGCGCCAGCAGCTGGGGGTCCCGAAACACAGATACGCAGTATTTT.

Concerning this clone itself: Other DNA sequences in this specimen translate into the identical CDR3. The gene calls are TRBV27 and TRBJ1-3; D gene unclear. Germline values: CDR1 MNHEY, CDR2 SMNVEV (reference sequence). The CDR3 has 13 residues. V lost 2 bases to trimming and J lost 4 bases, with 6 bases between them. CDR3 protein: CASSLRAGNTIYF. As DNA, the CDR3 is TGTGCCAGCAGTTTACGGGCAGGAAACACCATATATTTT.

The chain carries TRBV5-1 and TRBJ2-3; D call uncertain. The germline gives CDR1 SGHRS, CDR2 YFSETQ. This CDR3 has 17 residues. V lost 2 bases and J 2 bases, leaving 18 bases between the germline ends. The DNA for the CDR3 is TGCGCCAGCAGCTTTGGATCTGCAGGTTCCTACACAGATACGCAGTATTTT. This codes for CASSFGSAGSYTDTQYF. Variable domain in full (rest from reference TRBV5-1 and TRBJ2-3): KAGVTQTPRYLIKTRGQQVTLSCSPISGHRSVSWYQQTPGQGLQFLFEYFSETQRNKGNFPGRFSGRQFSNSRSEMNVSTLELGDSALYLCASSFGSAGSYTDTQYFGPGTRLTVL.

This clone was seen more than once but under ten times. The V gene is TRBV28, the J gene TRBJ2-7; D possibly corresponds to TRBD1 (7 bases). Trimming took 7 bases from V and 3 from J, leaving 19 bases between them. This CDR3 comprises 15 residues. The germline V gene encodes CDR1 MDHEN and CDR2 SYDVKM. The CDR3 reads CASIHRQGGIYEQYF. The CDR3 region has the DNA TGTGCCAGCATTCACCGGCAGGGGGGTATCTACGAGCAGTACTTC.

The CDR3 loop is CASSRTGGGQPQHF. As DNA, the CDR3 is TGTGCCAGCAGCAGGACAGGGGGCGGTCAGCCCCAGCATTTT. This chain joins TRBV28 and TRBJ1-5, with TRBD1 identical over 11 bases. With 6 bases clipped from V and 6 bases from J, the junction kept 4 bases outside the gene matches. The CDR3 covers 14 residues. Germline-derived CDR1 and CDR2 are MDHEN and SYDVKM.

The chain carries TRBV7-9 and TRBJ2-3, with D possibly TRBD2 on 5 matching bases. The V end lost 4 bases, the J end lost 5 bases, and 16 bases lay between the germline ends. The CDR3 loop spans 15 amino acids. Per germline, CDR1 SEHNR and CDR2 FQNEAQ (reference sequence). In DNA, the CDR3 is TGTGCCAGCAGCTCCGTAAGAGGGTTGATAGATACGCAGTATTTT. It specifies CASSSVRGLIDTQYF. The full variable domain, with the rest looked up from reference TRBV7-9 and TRBJ2-3, is DTGVSQNPRHKITKRGQNVTFRCDPISEHNRLYWYRQTLGQGPEFLTYFQNEAQLEKSRLLSDRFSAERPKGSFSTLEIQRTEQGDSAMYLCASSSVRGLIDTQYFGPGTRLTVL.

The chain combines TRBV2 with TRBJ2-4; D not certain. With 0 bases removed from V and 4 bases from J, the gap between germline ends came to 10 bases. The V gene's germline CDR1 is SNHLY and CDR2 FYNNEI. The CDR3 totals 15 residues. In DNA form, the CDR3 reads TGTGCCAGCAGTGAAGCGCTTCCCCTGAAAAACATTCAGTACTTC. As protein: CASSEALPLKNIQYF.

The CDR3 DNA reads as TGTGCCAGCAGCGCCTCCCGGGGGGAGACCCAGTACTTC. Translation gives CASSASRGETQYF. The J gene is TRBJ2-5, the V gene TRBV14; tentatively, D is TRBD2 (6 bases). This CDR3 region has 13 residues. Trimming took 5 bases from V and 5 from J, leaving 12 bases between them. CDR1 and CDR2 (germline): SGHDN, FVKESK. The full variable domain, completed using reference TRBV14 and TRBJ2-5, is EAGVTQFPSHSVIEKGQTVTLRCDPISGHDNLYWYRRVMGKEIKFLLHFVKESKQDESGMPNNRFLAERTGGTYSTLKVQPAELEDSGVYFCASSASRGETQYFGPGTRLLVL.

This clone showed up just once. The rearrangement uses TRBV5-4 and TRBJ2-4; possible D gene TRBD2, 5 bases. The CDR3 sequence is 14 residues long. V lost 0 bases and J 8 bases, leaving 12 bases between the germline ends. The germline gives CDR1 SGHNT, CDR2 YYREEE (reference sequence). The CDR3 protein is CASSLVRGGDIQYF. In DNA form, the CDR3 reads TGTGCCAGCAGCTTGGTACGGGGTGGGGACATTCAGTACTTC.

This clone was counted a single time. Additional DNA sequences in this sample encode the identical CDR3. The V and J genes are TRBV6-5 and TRBJ1-1; a weak D match, TRBD1 (5 bases). V lost 8 bases to trimming and J lost 0 bases, with 10 bases between them. The germline V gene has CDR1 MNHEY and CDR2 SVGAGI. The CDR3 runs 13 residues. The DNA of the CDR3 is TGTGCCAGCCGAAGGGGCCTGAACACTGAAGCTTTCTTT. Encoded protein: CASRRGLNTEAFF.

This clone was seen only a few times. CDR3 protein: CASSPSGVVRDTQYF. For the CDR3, the DNA is TGCGCCAGCAGCCCCTCGGGGGTGGTTCGGGATACGCAGTATTTT. J is TRBJ2-3 and V is TRBV4-1; TRBD2 is a possible D gene (6 bases). This CDR3 contains 15 residues. CDR1 MGHRA and CDR2 YSYEKL come from the germline V gene. Trimming took off 4 bases at V and 6 bases at J, with 17 bases between the two ends.

The CDR3 region is CASSSGGLVTEAFF. As DNA, the CDR3 is TGTGCCAGCAGTTCGGGGGGGTTAGTTACTGAAGCTTTCTTT. V is TRBV28 and J is TRBJ1-1; possibly TRBD1 for D (5 bases). Germline V lookup: CDR1 MDHEN, CDR2 SYDVKM. The CDR3 is 14 amino acids. Between the trimmed V and J ends, which lost 4 bases and 5 bases, there was a span of 14 bases.

As to this clone: Other DNA sequences within the sample encode an identical CDR3. The genes are TRBV5-1 and TRBJ2-5, with 9 bases lining up with TRBD1. CDR1 is SGHRS, CDR2 YFSETQ, per germline. The CDR3 runs to 14 residues. Losses at the gene ends were 0 bases for V and 5 bases for J; bases not matched to a gene: 2. The CDR3 region is CASSLVGTGETQYF. CDR3 nucleotides: TGCGCCAGCAGCTTGGTAGGGACAGGGGAGACCCAGTACTTC.

The chain uses TRBV7-2 and TRBJ2-7; D not certain. V lost 2 bases and J lost 0, with 11 bases in between. The CDR3 runs 15 residues. The germline V gene encodes CDR1 SGHTA and CDR2 FQGNSA. The CDR3 loop reads CASSLKATSSYEQYF. Written as DNA, the CDR3 is TGTGCCAGCAGCTTAAAGGCTACGTCCTCCTACGAGCAGTACTTC. Using reference TRBV7-2 and TRBJ2-7 for the parts outside the CDR3, the full variable domain is GAGVSQSPSNKVTEKGKDVELRCDPISGHTALYWYRQSLGQGLEFLIYFQGNSAPDKSGLPSDRFSAERTGGSVSTLTIQRTQQEDSAVYLCASSLKATSSYEQYFGPGTRLTVT.

As regards this clone: A clone one base away is much larger, so this may be a read error. The chain is built from TRBV5-4 and TRBJ2-1; TRBD2 agrees at 8 bases. This CDR3 spans 15 amino acids. The germline V gene has CDR1 SGHNT and CDR2 YYREEE (reference sequence). Written as DNA, the CDR3 is TGTGCCAGCAGCCTGGGACTAGGGAGGGACAATGAGCAGCTCTTC. Amino acid sequence: CASSLGLGRDNEQLF.

The gene calls are TRBV6-1 and TRBJ2-2; D possibly corresponds to TRBD2 (5 bases). V lost 4 bases and J lost 0, with 9 bases in between. Per the germline V gene, CDR1 is MNHNS and CDR2 is SASEGT. The CDR3 is 15 residues long. CDR3 bases: TGTGCCAGCAGTGGTTCGGGAACGAACACCGGGGAGCTGTTTTTT. Its translation is CASSGSGTNTGELFF.

The chain carries TRBV5-1 and TRBJ2-1, with 8 bases lining up with TRBD2. The J segment lost 5 bases and the V segment lost 4 bases, leaving 5 bases of the junction unmatched. This CDR3 contains 14 residues. The germline CDR1 and CDR2 sequences are SGHRS and YFSETQ. This CDR3 reads CASSKTSANNEQFF. CDR3 DNA sequence: TGCGCCAGCAGCAAGACTAGCGCCAACAATGAGCAGTTCTTC.